The sequence of this TCR beta chain was determined in a study of T cell changes during pregnancy in multiple sclerosis. Profiled with immunoSEQ multiplex PCR; TCRdb holds only in-frame clones, not every one. The repertoire includes 45,000 to 50,000 clones, roughly 94% of them detected once, and roughly 5.4% sits in the top ten. Trimming took 7 bases from V and 6 from J; bases not matched to a gene: 9. Per germline, CDR1 MNHNS and CDR2 SASEGT. The CDR3 consists of 14 residues. The V and J genes are TRBV6-1 and TRBJ1-5, with 7 positions matching TRBD1. This specimen was CD8+ T cells from peripheral blood mononuclear cells, taken before pregnancy. This receptor was identified in a female donor with multiple sclerosis, enrolled in a pregnancy study. The CDR3 nucleotides read TGTGCCAGCAAAAACAGGGGAAATTTTCAGCCCCAGCATTTT. It specifies CASKNRGNFQPQHF.